The 30 T cell receptor beta chains below all came from one sample that was sequenced in a study of a mutant IDH1 vaccine in newly diagnosed glioma. Only in-frame clones appear in the TCRdb table, and some are missing; sequencing was by immunoSEQ multiplex PCR. The sample yields tens of thousands of clones, approximately 80% seen once. Antigens for these TCRs are unknown. Time point: week 35, safety follow-up. Every single dose of the vaccine, 300 ug of mutant IDH1 20-mer peptide, came with topical imiquimod. The sequences come from PBMCs, collected from a glioma patient whose treatment included an IDH1 peptide vaccine. These receptors were obtained from a woman between 50 and 59 years old with glioma.

The V call is TRBV4-2, the J call TRBJ2-2; TRBD1 is a possible D gene (6 bases). CDR3 length equals 13 residues. From germline, CDR1 is LGHNA and CDR2 YNFKEQ. Trimming took 8 bases from V and 4 from J, leaving 11 bases between them. Here the CDR3 DNA reads TGTGCCAGCGGACACAGGGCCACCGGGGAGCTGTTTTTT. It is translated as CASGHRATGELFF.

The J gene is TRBJ2-7, the V gene TRBV6-1; D is uncertain. The germline V gene has CDR1 MNHNS and CDR2 SASEGT. V lost 6 bases and J lost 2, with 5 bases in between. This CDR3 is built from 11 residues. The CDR3 loop is CASRDTYEQYF. For the CDR3, the DNA is TGTGCCAGCAGAGACACCTACGAGCAGTACTTC.

The J gene is TRBJ2-7, the V gene TRBV14, with 9 bases identical to TRBD2. The CDR3 length is 13 residues. Germline V gene sequence: CDR1 SGHDN, CDR2 FVKESK. With V trimmed by 6 bases and J by 6 bases, 6 bases remained unmatched. The CDR3 nucleotides are TGTGCCAGCAGTCACGCGGGGGGGGTCGAGCAGTACTTC. It codes for CASSHAGGVEQYF.

The chain uses TRBV5-8 and TRBJ1-1, with unresolved D. Trimming removed 1 base at V and 9 bases at J, with 13 bases between. CDR1 SGHTS and CDR2 YDEGEE come from the germline V gene. CDR3 length: 13 amino acids. This CDR3 is CASSLTGSGQAFF. CDR3 coding DNA: TGTGCCAGCAGCTTGACCGGGTCGGGCCAAGCTTTCTTT. The full variable domain, its missing parts supplied by reference TRBV5-8 and TRBJ1-1, is EAGVTQSPTHLIKTRGQQATLRCSPISGHTSVYWYQQALGLGLQFLLWYDEGEERNRGNFPPRFSGRQFPNYSSELNVNALELEDSALYLCASSLTGSGQAFFGQGTRLTVV.

This chain joins TRBV5-8 and TRBJ1-6; D unresolved. The V and J ends lost 1 base and 1 base respectively, with 9 bases between them. The CDR3 runs 16 residues. The germline CDR1 and CDR2 sequences are SGHTS and YDEGEE. The CDR3 here is CASSLKAGSYNSPLHF. CDR3 in DNA: TGTGCCAGCAGCTTGAAGGCTGGGTCCTATAATTCACCCCTCCACTTT.

CDR3 loop: CASSVRVGYGYTF. The CDR3 bases are TGTGCCAGCAGCGTCAGGGTGGGCTATGGCTACACCTTC. The genes are TRBV27 and TRBJ1-2; the D gene is possibly TRBD1 (5 bases). Germline CDR1 and CDR2: MNHEY and SMNVEV (reference sequence). This CDR3 comprises 13 residues. Trimming took off 6 bases at V and 4 bases at J, with 12 bases between the two ends.

The chain recombines TRBV28 with TRBJ2-1, with D unclear. This CDR3 has 15 amino acids. V shed 4 bases and J shed 2 bases, with 12 bases lying between them. The germline CDR1 and CDR2 sequences are MDHEN and SYDVKM. In DNA, the CDR3 is TGTGCCAGCAGTTCGGCCTCGTCTCCCTACAATGAGCAGTTCTTC. Translation gives CASSSASSPYNEQFF.

The V call is TRBV10-2, the J call TRBJ1-3; D gene uncertain. Between the trimmed V and J ends, which lost 8 bases and 0 bases, there was a span of 8 bases. CDR3 length: 13 residues. In germline, CDR1 is WSHSY, CDR2 SAAADI. For the CDR3, the DNA is TGCGCCAGCCTTGCTGACTCTGGAAACACCATATATTTT. This translates into CASLADSGNTIYF.

The chain's CDR3 is CASNLRSATDTQYF. Here the CDR3 DNA reads TGCGCCAGCAATTTAAGGTCCGCAACAGATACGCAGTATTTT. The rearrangement uses TRBV5-1 and TRBJ2-3; D ambiguous. From germline, CDR1 is SGHRS and CDR2 YFSETQ. CDR3 length: 14 amino acids. V dropped 6 bases and J dropped 3 bases, with 14 bases sitting between them.

V usage is TRBV10-1 and J usage is TRBJ2-5, with TRBD1 matching 10 bases. Trimming at V came to 5 bases and at J to 2 bases, leaving 2 bases not matched to a gene. Germline CDR1 WNHNN, CDR2 SYGVQD (reference sequence). This CDR3 region has 14 residues. The CDR3 loop is CASSRDRGQETQYF. CDR3 bases: TGCGCCAGCAGTCGGGACAGGGGTCAAGAGACCCAGTACTTC.

This clone has a single count. The CDR3 nucleotides read TGTGCCAGCAGCACCCAAGAGACCCAGTACTTC. It is translated as CASSTQETQYF. The rearrangement joins TRBV5-4 to TRBJ2-5; D call uncertain. V lost 4 bases to trimming and J lost 1 base, with 2 bases between them. There are 11 residues in the CDR3. Per germline, CDR1 SGHNT and CDR2 YYREEE (reference sequence).

V gene TRBV2 combines with J gene TRBJ1-2; TRBD1 matches 11 bases. Germline V lookup: CDR1 SNHLY, CDR2 FYNNEI. The CDR3 is 12 residues long. J gave up 12 bases and V 5 bases, and 5 bases lay outside the gene matches. The CDR3 bases are TGTGCCAGCAGTTATTCGGGACAGGGGGACACCTTC. It translates to CASSYSGQGDTF.

The rearrangement joins TRBV29-1 to TRBJ1-1, with unresolved D. The CDR3 loop spans 14 amino acids. Per the germline V gene, CDR1 is SQVTM and CDR2 is ANQGSEA. The V gene lost 0 bases and the J gene lost 1 base, with 9 bases spanning the gap. CDR3 nucleotide sequence: TGCAGCGTTGAAGATTTTTCCCCGAACACTGAAGCTTTCTTT. Translated: CSVEDFSPNTEAFF. The full variable domain, completed using reference TRBV29-1 and TRBJ1-1, is SAVISQKPSRDICQRGTSLTIQCQVDSQVTMMFWYRQQPGQSLTLIATANQGSEATYESGFVIDKFPISRPNLTFSTLTVSNMSPEDSSIYLCSVEDFSPNTEAFFGQGTRLTVV.

This clone was detected only a few times. The chain couples TRBV15 to TRBJ1-1; D unclear. This CDR3 comprises 15 residues. The germline CDR1 and CDR2 sequences are LNHNV and YYDKDF (reference sequence). V lost 0 bases to trimming and J lost 8 bases, with 16 bases between them. This CDR3 is CATSRDGNMGSEAFF. The DNA of the CDR3 is TGTGCCACCAGCAGAGATGGTAATATGGGAAGCGAAGCTTTCTTT.

The chain joins TRBV2 to TRBJ1-2, with 9 bases identical to TRBD1. Germline CDR1 is SNHLY and CDR2 is FYNNEI. This CDR3 comprises 14 residues. The V segment lost 7 bases and the J segment 2 bases; nucleotides outside the gene matches: 5. The DNA for the CDR3 is TGTGCCAGCACCCCCGGGACAGGGAACTATGGCTACACCTTC. It specifies CASTPGTGNYGYTF.

The chain couples TRBV2 to TRBJ2-5, with D hard to call. V shed 6 bases and J shed 4 bases, with 9 bases lying between them. Germline V gene data show CDR1 as SNHLY and CDR2 as FYNNEI. The CDR3 spans 12 residues. CDR3 nucleotide sequence: TGTGCCAGCAGACTTGGGCGAGAGACCCAGTACTTC. Amino acid sequence: CASRLGRETQYF.

The V and J genes are TRBV6-4 and TRBJ1-5, with D unresolved. The CDR3 is 15 residues long. The V gene lost 3 bases and the J gene lost 4 bases, with 13 bases spanning the gap. CDR1 MRHNA and CDR2 SNTAGT come from the germline V gene. CDR3 sequence: CASSESGLGNQPQHF. The CDR3 DNA reads as TGTGCCAGCAGTGAAAGCGGTTTGGGGAATCAGCCCCAGCATTTT.

The chain is built from TRBV20-1 and TRBJ1-1; 7 nucleotides align to TRBD1. The CDR3 is made up of 11 amino acids. Germline trimming cut 6 bases from V and 7 bases from J; bases unmatched to any gene: 5. Germline assignment: CDR1 DFQATT and CDR2 SNEGSKA (reference sequence). The CDR3 DNA reads as TGCAGTGCGTACAGGGGTGGTGAAGCTTTCTTT. It translates to CSAYRGGEAFF.

The V and J genes are TRBV10-3 and TRBJ2-3; D might be TRBD2 (7 bases). The CDR3 consists of 14 residues. Germline loops: CDR1 ENHRY, CDR2 SYGVKD. Trimming cost V 2 bases and J 12 bases, with 18 bases left between them. CDR3 in DNA: TGTGCCATCAGTGAGCCCGGTGGGGGGGGCTCCCAGTATTTT. Residues: CAISEPGGGGSQYF.

The rearrangement uses TRBV19 and TRBJ1-4; TRBD1 aligns across 7 bases. V shed 7 bases, J shed 8 bases, and the junction held 4 bases outside the gene matches. This CDR3 region has 12 residues. Germline V gene data show CDR1 as LNHDA and CDR2 as SQIVND (reference sequence). This chain's CDR3 is CASKRDSEKLFF. CDR3 in DNA: TGTGCCAGTAAGAGGGACAGCGAAAAACTGTTTTTT.

The gene calls are TRBV7-8 and TRBJ1-2; no firm D call. CDR3 size: 14 residues. Germline CDR1 SGHVS, CDR2 FQNEAQ. Trimming pared 1 base from V and 4 bases from J, leaving 10 bases between. CDR3: CASSLGSYSYGYTF. The DNA of the CDR3 is TGTGCCAGCAGCTTAGGTTCTTACAGCTATGGCTACACCTTC.

This clone is labeled as medium-sized. The chain recombines TRBV4-2 with TRBJ2-7, with D maybe TRBD2 (5 bases). CDR1 LGHNA and CDR2 YNFKEQ come from the germline V gene. There are 16 residues in the CDR3. Between the trimmed V and J ends, which lost 0 bases and 2 bases, there was a span of 14 bases. CDR3 region: CASSQDWSFSAYEQYF. In DNA, the CDR3 is TGTGCCAGCAGCCAAGATTGGTCTTTTAGCGCCTACGAGCAGTACTTC.

This chain joins TRBV19 and TRBJ1-1, with D tentatively TRBD1 (6 bases). CDR1 and CDR2 from the germline V gene are LNHDA and SQIVND (reference sequence). The CDR3 is 15 amino acids. Trimming took 10 bases from V and 1 from J, leaving 19 bases between them. The CDR3 DNA reads TGTGCCATCATCCAGGGGACCCGCGGGAACACTGAAGCTTTCTTT. This translates into CAIIQGTRGNTEAFF.

V is TRBV5-1 and J is TRBJ2-2; D is possibly TRBD1 (6 bases). Germline V gene data show CDR1 as SGHRS and CDR2 as YFSETQ. V lost 2 bases, J lost 3 bases, and 11 bases lay in between. This CDR3 has 15 residues. The CDR3 sequence: CASSFGGKDTGELFF. The CDR3 bases are TGCGCCAGCAGCTTTGGGGGCAAGGACACCGGGGAGCTGTTTTTT.

The chain couples TRBV28 to TRBJ1-2; D not certain. Trimming stripped 3 bases from V and 3 bases from J, with 11 bases between. The CDR3 is 14 residues long. Per germline, CDR1 MDHEN and CDR2 SYDVKM. The CDR3 loop reads CASSFAPGHYGYTF. CDR3 nucleotide sequence: TGTGCCAGCAGTTTTGCCCCCGGCCACTATGGCTACACCTTC.

The chain combines TRBV5-8 with TRBJ2-3; 8 bases are a match to TRBD2. The CDR3 consists of 16 residues. The V and J ends lost 0 bases and 2 bases, in that order; junction bases with no gene match: 5. From germline, CDR1 is SGHTS and CDR2 YDEGEE. The CDR3 DNA is TGTGCCAGCAGCTTGGCAGTAGCGGGGACCACAGATACGCAGTATTTT. This codes for CASSLAVAGTTDTQYF.

The V gene is TRBV6-6, the J gene TRBJ1-6; 7 bases are a match to TRBD1. The length of the CDR3 is 15 residues. Germline CDR1 and CDR2: MNHNY and SVGAGI (reference sequence). Germline trimming cut 4 bases from V and 11 bases from J; bases unmatched to any gene: 11. CDR3 amino acids: CASSSQGGGRTPLHF. CDR3 nucleotide sequence: TGTGCCAGCAGTTCCCAGGGGGGGGGAAGGACACCCCTCCACTTT.

The chain couples TRBV27 to TRBJ1-5; D is unclear. The V gene lost 3 bases and the J gene lost 6 bases, with 6 bases spanning the gap. This CDR3 is 12 amino acids long. Germline V gives CDR1 MNHEY, CDR2 SMNVEV (reference sequence). The CDR3: CASSFVGQPQHF. Here the CDR3 DNA reads TGTGCCAGCAGTTTTGTTGGTCAGCCCCAGCATTTT.

The chain combines TRBV9 with TRBJ1-5; D gene unclear. The CDR3 has 14 residues. The V gene's germline CDR1 is SGDLS and CDR2 YYNGEE. The V end lost 4 bases, the J end lost 3 bases, and 11 bases lay between the germline ends. The DNA of the CDR3 is TGTGCCAGCAGCCTCGGCGGTTACAATCAGCCCCAGCATTTT. It translates to CASSLGGYNQPQHF.

This clone was counted a few times. The chain is built from TRBV2 and TRBJ1-3; no definite D call. The germline V and J ends were trimmed by 10 bases and 0 bases, with 10 bases remaining between them. The CDR3 loop spans 13 amino acids. Germline CDR1 and CDR2: SNHLY and FYNNEI. The CDR3 region is CATKGSSGNTIYF. DNA of the CDR3: TGTGCCACCAAAGGGAGCTCTGGAAACACCATATATTTT.